This is a list of T cell receptor beta chains from one sample in a study of human T cells and chemical hapten exposure. TCRdb reprocessed the RACE reads with MiXCR, giving one entry per CDR3 protein. This sample yields fewer than 95,000 distinct CDR3 sequences, of which under 12% are seen a single time; less than 2.5% belongs to the top ten. The sample in question was whole blood, obtained in connection with sensitization to the hapten diphenylcyclopropenone (DPC). These receptors all come from a middle-aged man with alopecia areata. Some clones in this sample may be carry-over from other donors' samples. The CDR3 runs from the conserved cysteine through the conserved F or W. A D gene is named only where the DNA matches it firmly. The size field is filled for only some rows; it gives once, few, many or a size class.

TRBV14	.	TRBJ1-2	.	TGTGCCAGCAGCCCACTGGGCCACGGCAGTGGCTACACCTTC	CASSPLGHGSGYTF
TRBV14	TRBD2	TRBJ2-3	.	TGTGCCAGCAGACCGACTAGCGGGAGACCCACAGATACGCAGTATTTT	CASRPTSGRPTDTQYF
TRBV3-1	.	TRBJ1-1	.	TGTGCCAGCAGCCAAATGTTGGGCCTCTCCACTGAAGCTTTCTTT	CASSQMLGLSTEAFF
TRBV5-4	TRBD1	TRBJ1-1	.	TGTGCCAGCAGCTGGGACAGTGGGACTGAAGCTTTCTTT	CASSWDSGTEAFF
TRBV29-1	TRBD1	TRBJ2-6	few	TGCAGCGTGACAGGGGGCGCGTCAGGGGCCAACGTCCTGACTTTC	CSVTGGASGANVLTF
TRBV28	TRBD2	TRBJ2-3	many	TGTGCCAATTCCCGACTAGCGGGAAACACAGATACGCAGTATTTT	CANSRLAGNTDTQYF
TRBV30	.	TRBJ1-1	few	TGTGCCTGGGGGGCCAGAACCACTGAAGCTTTCTTT	CAWGARTTEAFF
TRBV3-1	.	TRBJ1-1	many	TGTGCCAGCAGCAGTAATCCCATGAACACTGAAGCTTTCTTT	CASSSNPMNTEAFF
TRBV29-1	.	TRBJ1-2	many	TGCAGCGTGGAACGGGATCGACAACCACGAAATGGCTACACCTTC	CSVERDRQPRNGYTF
TRBV27	TRBD2	TRBJ2-3	few	TGTGCCAGCAGTTTATACGGGACTAGCGGGAGGGCCGGGGATACGCAGTATTTT	CASSLYGTSGRAGDTQYF
TRBV10-3	.	TRBJ2-6	.	TGTGCCATCAGTAAAGAGATCTCTGGGGCCAACGTCCTGACTTTC	CAISKEISGANVLTF
TRBV9	TRBD1	TRBJ2-4	.	TGTGCCAGCAGCGGGACAGGGGAGAACATTCAGTACTTC	CASSGTGENIQYF
TRBV19	TRBD1	TRBJ1-2	few	TGTGCCAGTAGGTCCGGACAGGTTATCGGGGGCTACACCTTC	CASRSGQVIGGYTF
TRBV6-5	.	TRBJ2-6	.	TGTGCCAGCAGCAGGGGACATCTAAGCTCTGGGGCCAACGTCCTGACTTTC	CASSRGHLSSGANVLTF
TRBV7-9	.	TRBJ2-5	few	TGTGCCACCACCTCAACGGTGACCCAGTACTTC	CATTSTVTQYF
TRBV20-1	.	TRBJ1-1	few	TGCAGTGCTAGAGTGCCGGGGCTGGAAGCTTTCTTT	CSARVPGLEAFF
TRBV27	.	TRBJ2-3	few	TGTGCCAGCAGTTTTCGTGGGAATACGCAGTATTTT	CASSFRGNTQYF
TRBV9	TRBD1	TRBJ2-7	many	TGTGCCAGCAGCGTAGGTAATGACAGGGTACTTTACGAGCAGTACTTC	CASSVGNDRVLYEQYF
TRBV6-5	TRBD1	TRBJ1-2	few	TGTGCCAGCAGTGTAACGGGACAGTACTCCACCTTC	CASSVTGQYSTF
TRBV5-1	.	TRBJ1-2	few	TGCGCCAGCAGTACCGGACGGGGAGAGGCCAATGGCTACACCTTC	CASSTGRGEANGYTF
TRBV7-2	.	TRBJ2-3	many	TGTGCCAGCAGCCCATTCCGCACAGATACGCAGTATTTT	CASSPFRTDTQYF
TRBV2	TRBD1	TRBJ2-3	.	TGTGCCAGCGGCCTCCTGCACGGGACAGTAGCAGATACGCAGTATTTT	CASGLLHGTVADTQYF
TRBV20-1	.	TRBJ2-2	once	TGCAGTGCTTCCCAGGCGGGAACCAGGGAGCTGTTTTTT	CSASQAGTRELFF
TRBV12-3/TRBV12-4	.	TRBJ2-3	.	TGTGCCATCGGAGACACCGGCACAGATACGCAGTATTTT	CAIGDTGTDTQYF
TRBV12-3/TRBV12-4	.	TRBJ2-4	.	TGTGCCAGCAGATCACAGGGCGGAGGTAGTAACATTCAGTACTTC	CASRSQGGGSNIQYF
TRBV5-1	TRBD1	TRBJ1-5	few	TGCGCCAGCAGCTTGGTTCCGACAGGGGGCCTGAACCAGCCCCAGCATTTT	CASSLVPTGGLNQPQHF
TRBV10-3	.	TRBJ2-7	few	TGTGCCATCAGTCCTGTCCGCTACGAGCAGTACTTC	CAISPVRYEQYF
TRBV6-2/TRBV6-3	TRBD2	TRBJ2-3	few	TGTGCCAGCAGTTACCCCCCACTAGCGGGAGGGGGAGATACGCAGTATTTT	CASSYPPLAGGGDTQYF
TRBV13	.	TRBJ2-4	few	TGTGCCAGCAGCTTAGCGCAGGGAATGGCCAAAAACATTCAGTACTTC	CASSLAQGMAKNIQYF
TRBV2	TRBD1	TRBJ1-3	.	TGTGCCAGCACCTCGCAGGGGGGGGGAAACACCATATATTTT	CASTSQGGGNTIYF
TRBV4-3	.	TRBJ2-5	few	TGCGCCAGCAGCCAAGAAGCGGGTAGTCAAGAGACCCAGTACTTC	CASSQEAGSQETQYF
TRBV28	TRBD2	TRBJ2-7	many	TGTGCCAGCAGTTCTAGCGGGGCTCTAGACGAGCAGTACTTC	CASSSSGALDEQYF
TRBV3-1	.	TRBJ2-7	few	TGTGCCAGCAGCCAACGCCAGCTAATCTCCTACGAGCAGTACTTC	CASSQRQLISYEQYF
TRBV3-1	TRBD2	TRBJ2-1	few	TGTGCCAGCAGCCCTCCTAGCGGGAGTTACAATGAGCAGTTCTTC	CASSPPSGSYNEQFF
TRBV2	TRBD1	TRBJ2-1	few	TGTGCCAGCAGGTCCGGGACAGGGGGCAATGAGCAGTTCTTC	CASRSGTGGNEQFF
TRBV4-2	.	TRBJ1-1	few	TGTGCCAGCAGTCTAGGGGCGACGAACACTGAAGCTTTCTTT	CASSLGATNTEAFF
TRBV19	TRBD2	TRBJ2-1	few	TGTGCCAGTAGCCTACCCTCTTCAGCGGGAGAGAATGAGCAGTTCTTC	CASSLPSSAGENEQFF
TRBV20-1	.	TRBJ2-5	.	TGCAGTGCTGCTGGGAGGGAGACCCAGTACTTC	CSAAGRETQYF
TRBV12-3/TRBV12-4	.	TRBJ2-1	few	TGTGCCAGCAGTCCCCCAATCAATGAGCAGTTCTTC	CASSPPINEQFF
TRBV12-3/TRBV12-4	.	TRBJ1-1	.	TGTGCCAGCAGTTTAGGGCTCGCAGGGGTCGTGAACACTGAAGCTTTCTTT	CASSLGLAGVVNTEAFF
TRBV7-2	.	TRBJ1-1	.	TGTGCCAGCAGCTCCGGACAGCCCACTGAAGCTTTCTTT	CASSSGQPTEAFF
TRBV19	TRBD2	TRBJ2-1	few	TGTGCCAGTAGTATAGTCGGACTAGCGGGATTTTACAATGAGCAGTTCTTC	CASSIVGLAGFYNEQFF